These T cell receptor beta chains were read from a single sample in a study of blood T cell repertoires in COVID-19. Assay: immunoSEQ multiplex PCR; the TCRdb copy retains only in-frame clones and omits some. The table shows some 200,000 clones, with about nine tenths occurring only once. Sequenced input: peripheral blood. The origin of the receptors is a man between 65 and 85 years old with acute or convalescent COVID-19. Each CDR3 is given with its conserved first and last residue. The D gene is left open where the match is weak. The size entry is marked missing in some rows and otherwise reads once, few, many or a size class.

cdr3_aa: CASSDPGLNTEAFF; cdr3_nt: TGTGCCAGCAGTGACCCAGGGCTGAACACTGAAGCTTTCTTT; clone_size: once; v_call: TRBV2; j_call: TRBJ1-1; d_call: -
cdr3_aa: CASDPGLSNTGELFF; cdr3_nt: TGTGCCAGCGACCCTGGACTGTCGAACACCGGGGAGCTGTTTTTT; clone_size: -; v_call: TRBV6-1; j_call: TRBJ2-2; d_call: -
cdr3_aa: CASSPSPDRPYEQYF; cdr3_nt: TGTGCCAGCAGCCCCTCCCCGGACAGGCCCTACGAGCAGTACTTC; clone_size: -; v_call: TRBV3-1/TRBV3-2; j_call: TRBJ2-7; d_call: TRBD1
cdr3_aa: CASRLAGDTQYF; cdr3_nt: TGTGCCAGCAGGCTAGCGGGAGACACGCAGTATTTT; clone_size: -; v_call: TRBV12-3/TRBV12-4; j_call: TRBJ2-3; d_call: TRBD2
cdr3_aa: CASGSVLTGTGNNEQFF; cdr3_nt: TGTGCTAGTGGTTCCGTCTTGACCGGGACAGGGAACAATGAGCAGTTCTTC; clone_size: -; v_call: TRBV12-5; j_call: TRBJ2-1; d_call: TRBD1
cdr3_aa: CASSLKGTGGIEAFF; cdr3_nt: TGTGCCAGCAGTCTGAAGGGGACAGGGGGCATTGAAGCTTTCTTT; clone_size: -; v_call: TRBV6-5; j_call: TRBJ1-1; d_call: TRBD1
cdr3_aa: CASGRQGAGEKLFF; cdr3_nt: TGTGCCAGCGGTCGGCAGGGGGCTGGTGAAAAACTGTTTTTT; clone_size: -; v_call: TRBV2; j_call: TRBJ1-4; d_call: TRBD1
cdr3_aa: CASSPSYSEKLFF; cdr3_nt: TGTGCCAGCTCACCATCGTACAGTGAAAAACTGTTTTTT; clone_size: -; v_call: TRBV18; j_call: TRBJ1-4; d_call: -
cdr3_aa: CASRSTGGTWTGELFF; cdr3_nt: TGTGCCAGCAGGTCCACAGGGGGGACGTGGACCGGGGAGCTGTTTTTT; clone_size: -; v_call: TRBV5-4; j_call: TRBJ2-2; d_call: TRBD1
cdr3_aa: CASSIRTGTGRNQPQHF; cdr3_nt: TGTGCCAGCAGCATTAGAACCGGGACAGGGAGAAACCAGCCCCAGCATTTT; clone_size: -; v_call: TRBV7-8; j_call: TRBJ1-5; d_call: TRBD1
cdr3_aa: CSATGYGYTF; cdr3_nt: TGCAGTGCTACGGGGTATGGCTACACCTTC; clone_size: -; v_call: TRBV20-1; j_call: TRBJ1-2; d_call: -